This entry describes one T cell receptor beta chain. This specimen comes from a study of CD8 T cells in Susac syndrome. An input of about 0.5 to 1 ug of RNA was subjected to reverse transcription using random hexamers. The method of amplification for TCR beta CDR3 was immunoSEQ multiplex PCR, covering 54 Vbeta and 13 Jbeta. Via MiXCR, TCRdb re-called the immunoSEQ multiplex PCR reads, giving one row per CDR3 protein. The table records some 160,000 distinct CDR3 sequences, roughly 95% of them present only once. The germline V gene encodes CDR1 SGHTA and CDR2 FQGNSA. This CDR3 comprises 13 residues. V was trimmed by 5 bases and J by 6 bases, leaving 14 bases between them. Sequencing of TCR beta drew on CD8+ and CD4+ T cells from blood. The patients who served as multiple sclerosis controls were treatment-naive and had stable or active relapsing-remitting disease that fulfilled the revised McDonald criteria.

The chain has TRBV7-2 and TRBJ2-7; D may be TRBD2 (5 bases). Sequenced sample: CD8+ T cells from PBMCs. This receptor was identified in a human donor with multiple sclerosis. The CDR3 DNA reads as TGTGCCAGCAGCACCGTTGGGGAGCCCGAGCAGTACTTC. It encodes CASSTVGEPEQYF.